These 7 T cell receptor beta chains originate from one sample sequenced in a study of long-term antiretroviral therapy in people with HIV (dated 2022 in TCRdb). The immunoSEQ hsTCRB v3.0 assay was used at survey level resolution for TRB variable region sequencing. TCRdb re-hosts the immuneACCESS table, in-frame sequences only. Its copies lack some clones; in the studies checked, an unresolved V gene accounts for under half of them, and the cause for the rest is not known. Recorded for this sample are tens of thousands of clones; roughly 82% of them occurred a single time. 15% to 20% of the sample comes from the top ten. Sequencing used unsorted PBMCs, obtained 0.1 years before starting antiretroviral therapy. All receptors come from a man younger than 35 with HIV.

The chain recombines TRBV5-1 with TRBJ2-1, with D perhaps matching TRBD1 (5 bases). V lost 4 bases to trimming and J lost 6 bases, with 17 bases between them. This CDR3 region has 15 residues. Germline V lookup: CDR1 SGHRS, CDR2 YFSETQ. The CDR3 DNA sequence: TGCGCCAGCAGCCCCGGGCAGGGAAGTGGCAATGAGCAGTTCTTC. Translating gives CASSPGQGSGNEQFF.

This chain links TRBV6-5 with TRBJ2-3; D is unclear. This CDR3 is 13 amino acids long. Germline lookup yields CDR1 MNHEY and CDR2 SVGAGI. The ends were cut back, 0 bases at V and 2 bases at J, with 3 bases in the middle. This CDR3 is CASSYSYTDTQYF. The CDR3 DNA reads as TGTGCCAGCAGTTACTCTTACACAGATACGCAGTATTTT.

V and J are TRBV11-2 and TRBJ2-7; 11 nucleotides match TRBD1. V lost 1 base to trimming and J lost 4 bases; unmatched junction nucleotides: 3. The CDR3 is 15 amino acids. Germline V gene data show CDR1 as SGHAT and CDR2 as FQNNGV. In DNA, the CDR3 is TGTGCCAGCAGCTTAGGTGGGACAGGGGGTTACGAGCAGTACTTC. This codes for CASSLGGTGGYEQYF.

This clone appeared a few times. This chain links TRBV19 with TRBJ2-7, with TRBD1 as a possible D gene (7 bases). Deletions cut 4 bases from V and 2 bases from J, with 15 bases between. The germline gives CDR1 LNHDA, CDR2 SQIVND (reference sequence). This CDR3 is 15 amino acids long. In DNA form, the CDR3 reads TGTGCCAGTAGTACCGGGGGACAGCCGACCTACGAGCAGTACTTC. Its protein is CASSTGGQPTYEQYF. The full variable domain, its missing parts supplied by reference TRBV19 and TRBJ2-7, is DGGITQSPKYLFRKEGQNVTLSCEQNLNHDAMYWYRQDPGQGLRLIYYSQIVNDFQKGDIAEGYSVSREKKESFPLTVTSAQKNPTAFYLCASSTGGQPTYEQYFGPGTRLTVT.

The chain couples TRBV10-3 to TRBJ2-7, with 7 bases fitting TRBD1. Trimming cost V 8 bases and J 3 bases; bases outside gene matches: 13. Germline CDR1 is ENHRY and CDR2 is SYGVKD. The CDR3 has 15 amino acids. In DNA, the CDR3 is TGTGCCATCCAGGGGGTAGGGGATACGGTCTACGAGCAGTACTTC. This encodes CAIQGVGDTVYEQYF.

This clone is medium-sized by share. V and J are TRBV19 and TRBJ2-7, with D unclear. The germline V and J ends were trimmed by 6 bases and 9 bases, with 18 bases remaining between them. The germline V gene has CDR1 LNHDA and CDR2 SQIVND (reference sequence). This CDR3 comprises 13 residues. As DNA, the CDR3 is TGTGCCAGTAGCTCAGGCGGTGGGCAAGTGCAGTACTTC. Translation: CASSSGGGQVQYF. Full variable domain (outside the CDR3, taken from reference TRBV19 and TRBJ2-7): DGGITQSPKYLFRKEGQNVTLSCEQNLNHDAMYWYRQDPGQGLRLIYYSQIVNDFQKGDIAEGYSVSREKKESFPLTVTSAQKNPTAFYLCASSSGGGQVQYFGPGTRLTVT.

The chain joins TRBV29-1 to TRBJ1-5; the match to TRBD1 covers 8 bases. Germline assignment: CDR1 SQVTM and CDR2 ANQGSEA. The CDR3 contains 12 residues. Trimming removed 4 bases from V and 4 bases from J; junction bases left unmatched: 0. CDR3 DNA: TGCAGCGTTGGACAGGGGAATCAGCCCCAGCATTTT. Its protein product is CSVGQGNQPQHF.